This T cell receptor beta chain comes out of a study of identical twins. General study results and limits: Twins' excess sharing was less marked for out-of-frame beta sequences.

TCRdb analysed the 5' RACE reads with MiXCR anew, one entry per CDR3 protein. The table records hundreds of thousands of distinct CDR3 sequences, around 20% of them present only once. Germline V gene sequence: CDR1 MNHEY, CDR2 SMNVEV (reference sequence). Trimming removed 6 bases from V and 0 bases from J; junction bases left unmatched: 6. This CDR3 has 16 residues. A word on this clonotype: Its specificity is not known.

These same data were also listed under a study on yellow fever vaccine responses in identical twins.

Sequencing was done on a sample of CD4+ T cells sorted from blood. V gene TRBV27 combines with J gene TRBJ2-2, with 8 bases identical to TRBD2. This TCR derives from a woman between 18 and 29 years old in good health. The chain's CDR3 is CASRSIAGTNTGELFF. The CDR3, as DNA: TGTGCCAGCAGGAGTATAGCGGGGACGAACACCGGGGAGCTGTTTTTT.